This TCR beta chain was obtained from a study of blood T cell repertoires in COVID-19. Across the whole study: The United States, Italy and Spain supplied acute and convalescent COVID-19 samples. In each case, the material was cDNA or gDNA derived from T cells, B-cell-depleted T cells, or PBMCs.

CDR1 SGHRS and CDR2 YFSETQ come from the germline V gene. The CDR3 covers 15 residues. V was clipped by 4 bases and J by 4 bases; unmatched bases: 7. The authors' processing: Estimation of nucleated cell counts was performed using reference gene primer amplification. TCRdb's copy holds only in-frame clones and misses some; the assay was immunoSEQ multiplex PCR. The V and J calls and clone size are taken from that table; D and trimming were inferred from the DNA. The sample includes some 180,000 clones, 80% to 90% seen only once; the top ten take around 2.1%. Sample: peripheral blood. The receptor was isolated from a woman of 80 years or more with acute or convalescent COVID-19. The gene calls are TRBV5-1 and TRBJ1-2, with 10 bases aligning to TRBD1. In DNA, the CDR3 is TGCGCCAGCAGCCATAGGGACAGGGGAAGCTATGGCTACACCTTC. It yields the protein CASSHRDRGSYGYTF.